The clone carrying this TCR beta chain has ten or more counts. TCRdb itself ran the PCR reads through MiXCR, one entry per CDR3 protein. The sample gives a few hundred thousand distinct CDR3 sequences, roughly 24% of which show up once; around 0.7% is in the top ten. This sample stems from a study of molecular identifiers for immune sequencing clone quantification. This CDR3 comprises 12 residues. CDR1 and CDR2 from the germline V gene are SEHNR and FQNEAQ (reference sequence). Trimming cost V 7 bases and J 8 bases, with 14 bases left between them. Using 10%, 30% or 50% RNA, naive CD8 libraries were derived from around 20,000 to 1,000,000 sorted cells.

V usage is TRBV7-9 and J usage is TRBJ1-1; D uncertain. The sample taken for sequencing was naive CD8+ T cells from blood, with Jurkat cell RNA spiked in. Subset reported: FACS-sorted CD8+CD4-CCR7+CD45RA+ naive T cells. This clonotype originated in a human donor in good health. Some libraries in this study had Jurkat cell RNA spiked in. The DNA of the CDR3 is TGTGCCAGCACCTCTTGGGTAGACGAAGCTTTCTTT. This encodes CASTSWVDEAFF.